This record looks at one T cell receptor beta chain sequence and its context. Produced via immunoSEQ multiplex PCR; TCRdb's table is partial and in-frame only. This sample carries some 250,000 clones, about four fifths of them seen once, and the ten largest clones take 0.55% to 0.65%. This record comes from a study of Tregs in tolerant kidney transplant recipients. CD4+CD25+CD127- Tregs, CD4+CD25- non-Tregs, CD4 and CD8 cells were sorted. CDR3 length: 14 residues. CDR1 is MNHNS, CDR2 SASEGT, per germline. Trimming took 5 bases from V and 4 from J; bases not matched to a gene: 5. The rearrangement uses TRBV6-1 and TRBJ1-2; 9 bases map to TRBD1. This receptor was obtained from a human donor in good health. The sample comprised CD4+ T cells from blood. CDR3 nucleotide sequence: TGTGCCAGCAGTACAGGGGGCGCCGCCTATGGCTACACCTTC. Amino acid sequence: CASSTGGAAYGYTF.